This T cell receptor (beta chain) was obtained from a study of T-cell reconstitution after alpha-beta-depleted transplantation in children. Using unique molecular identifiers, the investigators prepared the TCRbeta library. MiXCR, run by TCRdb on the PCR reads, gives a single entry per CDR3 protein. The table lists about 540,000 distinct CDR3 sequences, around 18% of them singletons. CDR1 is SGHRS and CDR2 is YFSETQ in the germline V gene. J gave up 2 bases and V 1 base, and 10 bases lay outside the gene matches. CDR3 length: 18 amino acids. The V gene is TRBV5-1, the J gene TRBJ2-3, with 10 bases lining up with TRBD2. The source material was PBMCs from the stem cell graft donor, sampled from the stem cell graft. This sequence originates from a human donor who donated a stem cell graft to a child with acute lymphoblastic leukemia. DNA for the CDR3: TGCGCCAGCAGCTTGTTAGCGGGAGGCCCACTGACCACAGATACGCAGTATTTT. It yields the protein CASSLLAGGPLTTDTQYF.